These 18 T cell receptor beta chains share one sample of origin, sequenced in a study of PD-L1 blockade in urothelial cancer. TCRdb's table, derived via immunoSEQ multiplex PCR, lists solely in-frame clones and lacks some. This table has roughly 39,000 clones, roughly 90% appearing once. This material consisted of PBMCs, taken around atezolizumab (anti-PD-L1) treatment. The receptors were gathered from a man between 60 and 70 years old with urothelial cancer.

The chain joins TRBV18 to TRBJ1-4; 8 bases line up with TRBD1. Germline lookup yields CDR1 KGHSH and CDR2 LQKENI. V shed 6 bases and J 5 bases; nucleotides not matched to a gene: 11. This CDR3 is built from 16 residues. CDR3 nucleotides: TGTGCCAGCTCCCCGGCCACAGGGGGAACAAATGAAAAACTGTTTTTT. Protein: CASSPATGGTNEKLFF.

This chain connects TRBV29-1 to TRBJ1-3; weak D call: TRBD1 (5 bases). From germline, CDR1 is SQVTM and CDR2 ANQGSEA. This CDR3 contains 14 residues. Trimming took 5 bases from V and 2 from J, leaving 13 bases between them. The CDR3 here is CSVYLGEAGNTIYF. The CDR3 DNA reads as TGCAGCGTTTACCTGGGGGAGGCTGGAAACACCATATATTTT.

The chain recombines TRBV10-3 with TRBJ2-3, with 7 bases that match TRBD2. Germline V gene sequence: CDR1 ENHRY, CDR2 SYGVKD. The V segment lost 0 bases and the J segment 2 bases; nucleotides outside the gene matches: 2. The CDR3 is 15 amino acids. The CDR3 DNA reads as TGTGCCATCAGTGAGTCAGCGGGGTACACAGATACGCAGTATTTT. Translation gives CAISESAGYTDTQYF.

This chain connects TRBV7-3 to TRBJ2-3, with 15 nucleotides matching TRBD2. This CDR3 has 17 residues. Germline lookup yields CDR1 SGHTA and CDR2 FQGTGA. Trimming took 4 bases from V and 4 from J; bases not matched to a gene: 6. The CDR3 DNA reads TGTGCCAGCAGCTCCCGGACTAGCGGGAGGGTGGCAGATACGCAGTATTTT. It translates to CASSSRTSGRVADTQYF.

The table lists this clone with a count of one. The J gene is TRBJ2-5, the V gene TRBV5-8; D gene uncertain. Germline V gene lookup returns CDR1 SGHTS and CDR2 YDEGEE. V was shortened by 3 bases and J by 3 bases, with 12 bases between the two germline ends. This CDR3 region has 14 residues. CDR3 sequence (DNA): TGTGCCAGCAGCTCCGGTACAGCAAAAGAGACCCAGTACTTC. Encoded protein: CASSSGTAKETQYF.

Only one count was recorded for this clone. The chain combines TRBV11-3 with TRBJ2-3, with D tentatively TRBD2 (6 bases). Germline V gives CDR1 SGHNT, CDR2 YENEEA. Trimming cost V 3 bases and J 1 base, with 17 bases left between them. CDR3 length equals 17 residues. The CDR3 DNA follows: TGTGCCAGCAGCTTTAGGCCGGCTAGCGCACGCACAGATACGCAGTATTTT. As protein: CASSFRPASARTDTQYF.

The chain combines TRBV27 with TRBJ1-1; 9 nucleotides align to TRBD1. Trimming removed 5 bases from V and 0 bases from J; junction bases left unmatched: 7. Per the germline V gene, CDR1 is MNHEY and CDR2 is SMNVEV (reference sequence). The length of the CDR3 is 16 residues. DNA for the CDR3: TGTGCCAGCAGTATCTGGACAGGGGAGATGAACACTGAAGCTTTCTTT. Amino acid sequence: CASSIWTGEMNTEAFF.

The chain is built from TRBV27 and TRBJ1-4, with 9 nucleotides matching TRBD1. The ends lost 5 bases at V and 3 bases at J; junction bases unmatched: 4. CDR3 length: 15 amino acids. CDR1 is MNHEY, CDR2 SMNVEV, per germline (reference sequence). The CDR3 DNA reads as TGTGCCAGCAGTCTAGGGACAGGGCCTAATGAAAAACTGTTTTTT. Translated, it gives CASSLGTGPNEKLFF.

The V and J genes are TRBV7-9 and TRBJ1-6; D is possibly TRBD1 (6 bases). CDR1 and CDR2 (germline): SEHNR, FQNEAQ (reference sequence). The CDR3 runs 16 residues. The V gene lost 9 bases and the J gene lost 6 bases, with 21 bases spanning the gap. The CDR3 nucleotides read TGTGCCAGTTCGTCCCACCGGGACACGCTTAATTCACCCCTCCACTTT. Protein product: CASSSHRDTLNSPLHF.

CDR3 region: CASSFPGGDGYTF. CDR3 DNA: TGTGCCAGTAGTTTTCCGGGCGGGGATGGCTACACCTTC. The chain links TRBV19 to TRBJ1-2; the D is unclear. This CDR3 region has 13 residues. Germline-derived CDR1 and CDR2 are LNHDA and SQIVND (reference sequence). Trimming cost V 5 bases and J 6 bases, with 13 bases left between them.

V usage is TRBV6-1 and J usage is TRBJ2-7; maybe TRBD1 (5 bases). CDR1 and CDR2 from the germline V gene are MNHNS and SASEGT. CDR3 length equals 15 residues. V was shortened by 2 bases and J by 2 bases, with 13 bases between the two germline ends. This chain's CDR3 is CASSEMTANTYEQYF. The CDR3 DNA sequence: TGTGCCAGCAGTGAAATGACAGCAAATACCTACGAGCAGTACTTC.

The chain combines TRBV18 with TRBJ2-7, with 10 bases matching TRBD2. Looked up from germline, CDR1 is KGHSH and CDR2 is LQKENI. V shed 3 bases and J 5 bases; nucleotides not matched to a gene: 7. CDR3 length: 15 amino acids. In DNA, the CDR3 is TGTGCCAGCTCACCGGGTAGCGGGAGGCCAGACGAGCAGTACTTC. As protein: CASSPGSGRPDEQYF.

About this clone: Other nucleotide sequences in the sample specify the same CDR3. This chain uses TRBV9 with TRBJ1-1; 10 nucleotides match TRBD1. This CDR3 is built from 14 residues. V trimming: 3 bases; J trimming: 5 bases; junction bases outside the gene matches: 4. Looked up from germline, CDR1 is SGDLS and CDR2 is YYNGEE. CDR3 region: CASSAGTGATEAFF. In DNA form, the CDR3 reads TGTGCCAGCAGCGCAGGGACAGGGGCGACTGAAGCTTTCTTT.

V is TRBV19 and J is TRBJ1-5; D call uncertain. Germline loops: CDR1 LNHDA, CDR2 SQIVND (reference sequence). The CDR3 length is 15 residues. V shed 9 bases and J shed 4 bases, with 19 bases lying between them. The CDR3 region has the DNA TGTGCCAGCAGGCCCCCGTGGGGAGAGAATCAGCCCCAGCATTTT. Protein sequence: CASRPPWGENQPQHF.

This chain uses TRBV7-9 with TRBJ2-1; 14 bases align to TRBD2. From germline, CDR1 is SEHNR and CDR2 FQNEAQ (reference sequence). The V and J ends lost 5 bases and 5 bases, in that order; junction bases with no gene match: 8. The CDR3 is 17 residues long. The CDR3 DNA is TGTGCCAGCAGCCCCGGGACTAGCGGGGGATTGAACAATGAGCAGTTCTTC. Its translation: CASSPGTSGGLNNEQFF.

The CDR3, as DNA: TGTGCCAGCGGCTACAGGGGGAACTATGGCTACACCTTC. Amino acids: CASGYRGNYGYTF. This sequence joins TRBV27 and TRBJ1-2; 8 bases line up with TRBD1. This CDR3 contains 13 residues. Germline V gene data show CDR1 as MNHEY and CDR2 as SMNVEV (reference sequence). V was pared by 8 bases and J by 2 bases, with 4 bases of the junction left unmatched.

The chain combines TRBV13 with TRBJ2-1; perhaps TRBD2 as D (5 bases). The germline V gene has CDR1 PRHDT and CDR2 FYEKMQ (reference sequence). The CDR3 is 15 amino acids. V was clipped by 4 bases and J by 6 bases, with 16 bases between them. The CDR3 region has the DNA TGTGCCAGCAGCTCCAATACCGGGATTCTCAATGAGCAGTTCTTC. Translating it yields CASSSNTGILNEQFF.

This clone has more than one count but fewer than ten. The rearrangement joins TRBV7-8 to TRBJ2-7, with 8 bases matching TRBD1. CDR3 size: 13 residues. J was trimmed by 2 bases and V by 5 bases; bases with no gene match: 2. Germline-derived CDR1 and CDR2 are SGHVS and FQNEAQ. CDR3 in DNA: TGTGCCAGCAGCCGACAGGGGACCTACGAGCAGTACTTC. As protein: CASSRQGTYEQYF.